This TCR beta chain was sequenced during a study of blood T cells in healthy people across ages. Notes on the study in general: Because donor CMV status was unknown, expanded clonotype changes were possibly confounded.

Remarks on this clonotype: The antigen remains unidentified. Sequence at one end of the junction differs from germline and may be a read error.

Using a J-beta primer mix together with a sample-barcoded 5' primer, a second PCR was run for roughly 7 to 12 cycles. Each cDNA molecule, via a template-switch adaptor with 12 random nucleotides, was tagged. TCRdb passed the 5' RACE reads through MiXCR, listing each CDR3 protein once. Among over a million distinct CDR3 sequences listed, 40% to 45% were seen once. Sample donors were healthy Caucasian individuals that came from Russia, aged 6 to 90. Per the germline V gene, CDR1 is ENHRY and CDR2 is SYGVKD. This CDR3 is 12 amino acids long. This receptor was taken from a woman aged 55-69 years in good health. This chain links TRBV10-3 with TRBJ2-5; no clear D. Sequencing used blood. The CDR3 DNA reads TGTGCCGTCAGTGAGTCGCAAGAGACCCAGTACTTC. This encodes CAVSESQETQYF.